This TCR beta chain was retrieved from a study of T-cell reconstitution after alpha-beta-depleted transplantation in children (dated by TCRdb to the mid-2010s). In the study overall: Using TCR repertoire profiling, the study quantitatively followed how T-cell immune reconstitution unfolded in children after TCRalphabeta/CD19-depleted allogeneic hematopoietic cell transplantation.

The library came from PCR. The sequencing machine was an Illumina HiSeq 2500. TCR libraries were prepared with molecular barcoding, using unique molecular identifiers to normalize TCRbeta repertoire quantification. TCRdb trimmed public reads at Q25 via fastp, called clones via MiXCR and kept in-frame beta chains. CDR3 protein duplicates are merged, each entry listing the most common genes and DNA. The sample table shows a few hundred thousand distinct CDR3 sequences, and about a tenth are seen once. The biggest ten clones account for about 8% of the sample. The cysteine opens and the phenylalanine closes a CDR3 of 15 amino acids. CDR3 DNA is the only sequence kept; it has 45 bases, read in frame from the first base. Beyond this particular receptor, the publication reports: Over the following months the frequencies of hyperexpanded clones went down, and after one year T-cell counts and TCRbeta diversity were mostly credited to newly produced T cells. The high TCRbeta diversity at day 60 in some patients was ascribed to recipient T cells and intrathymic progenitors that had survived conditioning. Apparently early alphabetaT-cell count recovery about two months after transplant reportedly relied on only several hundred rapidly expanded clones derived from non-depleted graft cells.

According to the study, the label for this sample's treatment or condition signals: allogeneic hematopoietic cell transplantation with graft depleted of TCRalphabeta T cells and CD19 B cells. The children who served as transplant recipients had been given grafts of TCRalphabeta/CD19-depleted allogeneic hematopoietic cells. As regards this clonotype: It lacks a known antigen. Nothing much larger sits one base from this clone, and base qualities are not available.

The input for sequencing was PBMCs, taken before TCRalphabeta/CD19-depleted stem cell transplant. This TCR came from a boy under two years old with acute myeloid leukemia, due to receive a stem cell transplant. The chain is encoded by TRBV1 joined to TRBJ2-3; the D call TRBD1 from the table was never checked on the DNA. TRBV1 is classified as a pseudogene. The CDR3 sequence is CTSSQIGTGADTQYF. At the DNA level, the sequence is TGCACCAGCAGCCAAATAGGGACAGGGGCAGATACGCAGTATTTT.